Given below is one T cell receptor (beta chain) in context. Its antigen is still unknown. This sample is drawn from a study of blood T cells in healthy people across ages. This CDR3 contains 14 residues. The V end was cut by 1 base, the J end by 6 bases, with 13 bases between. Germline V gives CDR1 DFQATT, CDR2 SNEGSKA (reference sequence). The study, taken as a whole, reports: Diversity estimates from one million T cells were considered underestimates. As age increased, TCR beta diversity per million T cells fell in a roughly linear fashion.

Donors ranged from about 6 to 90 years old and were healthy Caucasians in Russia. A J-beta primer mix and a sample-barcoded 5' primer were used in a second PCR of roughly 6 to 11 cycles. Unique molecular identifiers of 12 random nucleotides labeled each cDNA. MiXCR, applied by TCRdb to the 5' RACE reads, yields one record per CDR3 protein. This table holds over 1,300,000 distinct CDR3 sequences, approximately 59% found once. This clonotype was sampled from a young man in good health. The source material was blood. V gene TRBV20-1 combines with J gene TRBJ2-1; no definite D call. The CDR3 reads CSARAGYRSNEQFF. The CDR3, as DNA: TGCAGTGCTAGAGCGGGCTACCGCTCCAATGAGCAGTTCTTC.